This T cell receptor (beta chain) was recorded in a study of identical twins. TCRdb re-derived calls from the 5' RACE reads in MiXCR, one entry per CDR3 protein. The sample holds 450,000 to 650,000 distinct CDR3 sequences, just under 10% seen once. The germline V gene has CDR1 SGHDT and CDR2 YYEEEE. The CDR3 length is 12 residues. Trimming removed 4 bases at V and 8 bases at J, with 12 bases between. This clonotype came up many times. The sample was also linked to a second study, of yellow fever vaccine responses in identical twins.

Sequenced sample: PBMCs. V and J are TRBV5-6 and TRBJ1-1, with D hard to call. The sequence was collected from a woman younger than 35 in good health. In DNA, the CDR3 is TGTGCCAGCAGCCCGGTGGCCGGAGAAGCTTTCTTT. Translating gives CASSPVAGEAFF.